A single sample gave rise to the 29 T cell receptor beta chains below, sequenced in a study of cytomegalovirus exposure and HLA in healthy donors. This PCR relied on a set of 60 Vbeta primers and 13 Jbeta primers. Libraries were prepared by immunoSEQ multiplex PCR; TCRdb keeps only in-frame clonotypes and omits some of them. Of some 150,000 clones in the sample, over 75% were seen once. The sequenced sample was PBMCs. The receptors here all came from a female donor in good health and CMV-seronegative.

This chain uses TRBV6-6 with TRBJ2-2, with TRBD2 matching over 7 bases. CDR1 and CDR2 from the germline V gene are MNHNY and SVGAGI (reference sequence). The CDR3 is 16 amino acids. V dropped 5 bases and J dropped 5; count of bases not matched to a gene: 11. The CDR3 coding sequence is TGTGCCAGCAGTGACTTGGGCGGGAGCGGTACCGGGGAGCTGTTTTTT. This sequence encodes CASSDLGGSGTGELFF.

The chain recombines TRBV2 with TRBJ1-3; the D gene is possibly TRBD1 (5 bases). Germline loops: CDR1 SNHLY, CDR2 FYNNEI. The CDR3 runs to 15 residues. Trimming took off 7 bases at V and 0 bases at J, with 13 bases between the two ends. Here the CDR3 DNA reads TGTGCCAGCACCGAGACAGATTTCTCTGGAAACACCATATATTTT. Translation gives CASTETDFSGNTIYF.

This clone came up once. CDR3 in amino acids: CASSYPSGETQYF. The DNA for the CDR3 is TGTGCCAGCAGTTACCCTTCCGGGGAGACCCAGTACTTC. This chain connects TRBV6-5 to TRBJ2-5; D uncertain. This CDR3 contains 13 residues. Looked up from germline, CDR1 is MNHEY and CDR2 is SVGAGI. Trimming shortened V by 2 bases and J by 5 bases, and 9 bases separated the two germline ends.

On this clone itself: A junction end diverges from the germline sequence, so it may reflect a read error. The chain combines TRBV7-9 with TRBJ2-7, with TRBD2 matching 8 bases. The CDR3 has 12 residues. Germline assignment: CDR1 SEHNR and CDR2 FQNEAQ (reference sequence). The DNA for the CDR3 is TGTTCCAGCACGATAGCGGGGAGGGAGCAGTACTTC. Translated: CSSTIAGREQYF.

This clone was counted a few times. The V call is TRBV9, the J call TRBJ2-1; a weak D match, TRBD2 (7 bases). Trimming stripped 6 bases from V and 8 bases from J, with 21 bases between. The germline V gene has CDR1 SGDLS and CDR2 YYNGEE. CDR3 length: 15 residues. CDR3 nucleotide sequence: TGTGCCAGCAACCCACTGGGGGGGGGCGGATATGAGCAGTTCTTC. Translation gives CASNPLGGGGYEQFF.

The rearrangement uses TRBV10-3 and TRBJ2-5; TRBD2 is a possible D gene (5 bases). V lost 0 bases, J lost 5 bases, and 13 bases lay in between. The V gene's germline CDR1 is ENHRY and CDR2 SYGVKD. The CDR3 is 15 amino acids. The CDR3 DNA sequence: TGTGCCATCAGTGAGTCGGGTCTAGCTCGCGAGACCCAGTACTTC. Its translation: CAISESGLARETQYF.

The chain has TRBV9 and TRBJ2-5, with D tentatively TRBD2 (5 bases). The last part of the DNA fits TRBJ2-7 better; the J call may be wrong. Germline CDR1 SGDLS, CDR2 YYNGEE. The CDR3 totals 15 residues. This CDR3 is CASSAFGESSYEQYF. CDR3 sequence (DNA): TGTGCCAGCAGCGCGTTTGGGGAGAGCTCCTACGAGCAGTACTTC.

This clone was observed a few times. V gene TRBV5-6 combines with J gene TRBJ2-1; 12 bases fit TRBD2. Germline CDR1 reads SGHDT; CDR2 reads YYEEEE. There are 15 residues in the CDR3. V shed 2 bases, J shed 5 bases, and the junction held 2 bases outside the gene matches. Here the CDR3 reads CASSFTSGGHNEQFF. The DNA for the CDR3 is TGTGCCAGCAGCTTTACTAGCGGGGGGCACAATGAGCAGTTCTTC. The full variable domain, in which reference TRBV5-6 and TRBJ2-1 provide the parts outside the CDR3, is DAGVTQSPTHLIKTRGQQVTLRCSPKSGHDTVSWYQQALGQGPQFIFQYYEEEERQRGNFPDRFSGHQFPNYSSELNVNALLLGDSALYLCASSFTSGGHNEQFFGPGTRLTVL.

The chain combines TRBV28 with TRBJ1-5, with 9 bases aligning to TRBD1. From germline, CDR1 is MDHEN and CDR2 SYDVKM. V lost 3 bases, J lost 3 bases, and 3 bases stayed unmatched. The CDR3 has 15 residues. CDR3 nucleotides: TGTGCCAGCAGTTTCCGGGACAGGGACAATCAGCCCCAGCATTTT. This translates into CASSFRDRDNQPQHF.

The chain carries TRBV28 and TRBJ2-1, with 9 bases that match TRBD2. The trim removed 6 bases at V and 1 base at J, leaving 7 bases unmatched. Germline loops: CDR1 MDHEN, CDR2 SYDVKM. The CDR3 totals 16 residues. CDR3 bases: TGTGCCAGCAGCCGTAGCGGGAGTCAGTCCTACAATGAGCAGTTCTTC. This translates into CASSRSGSQSYNEQFF. Full variable domain (rest looked up from reference TRBV28 and TRBJ2-1): DVKVTQSSRYLVKRTGEKVFLECVQDMDHENMFWYRQDPGLGLRLIYFSYDVKMKEKGDIPEGYSVSREKKERFSLILESASTNQTSMYLCASSRSGSQSYNEQFFGPGTRLTVL.

The V call is TRBV5-3, the J call TRBJ2-2; possibly TRBD1 for D (6 bases). TRBV5-3 is marked as an open reading frame, function uncertain. The CDR3 covers 18 residues. With 4 bases removed from V and 4 bases from J, the gap between germline ends came to 23 bases. In DNA, the CDR3 is TGTGCCAGAAGCCGTTCGGGACACCAAACCCGCGCCACCGGGGAGCTGTTTTTT. Its translation: CARSRSGHQTRATGELFF.

The V and J genes are TRBV28 and TRBJ2-2, with D tentatively TRBD2 (5 bases). Germline loops: CDR1 MDHEN, CDR2 SYDVKM. This CDR3 is 14 amino acids long. V was pared by 10 bases and J by 0 bases, with 12 bases between. CDR3 nucleotides: TGTGCCACCAGCCCGGGAACGAACACCGGGGAGCTGTTTTTT. Amino acid sequence: CATSPGTNTGELFF. Complete variable domain (other parts from reference TRBV28 and TRBJ2-2): DVKVTQSSRYLVKRTGEKVFLECVQDMDHENMFWYRQDPGLGLRLIYFSYDVKMKEKGDIPEGYSVSREKKERFSLILESASTNQTSMYLCATSPGTNTGELFFGEGSRLTVL.

A few counts support this clone. This sequence joins TRBV7-6 and TRBJ2-7; a weak D match, TRBD2 (5 bases). Germline V gene data show CDR1 as SGHVS and CDR2 as FNYEAQ. The CDR3 runs to 14 residues. Trimming shortened V by 3 bases and J by 0 bases, and 9 bases separated the two germline ends. CDR3 region: CASSFGRASYEQYF. The CDR3 nucleotides are TGTGCCAGCAGCTTTGGGCGGGCCTCCTACGAGCAGTACTTC. The complete variable domain, with remaining parts taken from reference TRBV7-6 and TRBJ2-7, reads GAGVSQSPRYKVTKRGQDVALRCDPISGHVSLYWYRQALGQGPEFLTYFNYEAQQDKSGLPNDRFSAERPEGSISTLTIQRTEQRDSAMYRCASSFGRASYEQYFGPGTRLTVT.

This clone was observed a single time. The rearrangement joins TRBV7-3 to TRBJ2-7, with TRBD1 as a possible D gene (5 bases). V lost 5 bases and J lost 4, with 12 bases in between. CDR1 and CDR2 (germline): SGHTA, FQGTGA. The length of the CDR3 is 13 residues. The CDR3 DNA follows: TGTGCCAGCAGCCCGGATAAGGGGTACGAGCAGTACTTC. It yields the protein CASSPDKGYEQYF.

This clone was counted ten times or more. J is TRBJ1-5 and V is TRBV7-6, with D possibly being TRBD1 (6 bases). Trimming pared 4 bases from V and 0 bases from J, leaving 16 bases between. The germline V gene encodes CDR1 SGHVS and CDR2 FNYEAQ. The CDR3 sequence is 17 residues long. Here the CDR3 reads CASSSTGQEDSNQPQHF. The CDR3 DNA follows: TGTGCCAGCAGCTCCACGGGACAAGAGGATAGCAATCAGCCCCAGCATTTT. Using reference TRBV7-6 and TRBJ1-5 for the parts outside the CDR3, the full variable domain is GAGVSQSPRYKVTKRGQDVALRCDPISGHVSLYWYRQALGQGPEFLTYFNYEAQQDKSGLPNDRFSAERPEGSISTLTIQRTEQRDSAMYRCASSSTGQEDSNQPQHFGDGTRLSIL.

The rearrangement uses TRBV18 and TRBJ1-1; 9 nucleotides line up with TRBD1. This CDR3 has 13 amino acids. The V gene end was trimmed by 8 bases and the J gene end by 1 base; junction bases not matched to a gene: 2. The germline gives CDR1 KGHSH, CDR2 LQKENI. Here the CDR3 DNA reads TGTGCCAGCGAACAGGGGGCGAACACTGAAGCTTTCTTT. This codes for CASEQGANTEAFF.

This clone was seen a single time. The J gene is TRBJ2-5, the V gene TRBV12-2; TRBD1 reflects the table's D call only, with no check against the DNA. TRBV12-2 is described as a pseudogene. This CDR3 contains 16 residues. CDR3: CASRLNWSEGEETQYF. In DNA form, the CDR3 reads TGTGCAAGTCGCTTAAATTGGAGCGAGGGGGAAGAGACCCAGTACTTC.

The rearrangement joins TRBV6-1 to TRBJ2-5; tentatively, D is TRBD1 (5 bases). This CDR3 is 11 amino acids long. V lost 6 bases and J lost 5, with 7 bases in between. CDR1 and CDR2 from the germline V gene are MNHNS and SASEGT. CDR3 loop: CASRGQETQYF. CDR3 bases: TGTGCCAGCAGGGGGCAGGAGACCCAGTACTTC.

On this clone itself: One junction end disagrees with the germline gene, perhaps due to a read error. J is TRBJ2-6 and V is TRBV7-7; no clear D gene. The CDR3 runs to 20 residues. Germline V gives CDR1 SSHAT, CDR2 FNYEAQ (reference sequence). The DNA for the CDR3 is TGTGCTAGCAGCCCCTTCCCCCCCGGTGCTAGTAGCTCTGGGGCCAACGTCCTGACTTTC. Amino acids: CASSPFPPGASSSGANVLTF.

The V call is TRBV28, the J call TRBJ1-2; 7 bases fit TRBD1. The ends lost 8 bases at V and 5 bases at J; junction bases unmatched: 5. Per the germline V gene, CDR1 is MDHEN and CDR2 is SYDVKM. CDR3 size: 12 residues. CDR3 in amino acids: CASGGDSYGYTF. CDR3 sequence (DNA): TGTGCCAGCGGCGGGGACAGTTATGGCTACACCTTC.

This chain links TRBV19 with TRBJ2-1; weak D call: TRBD1 (5 bases). Germline V gene sequence: CDR1 LNHDA, CDR2 SQIVND (reference sequence). Trimming stripped 1 base from V and 5 bases from J, with 12 bases between. The CDR3 is made up of 15 amino acids. CDR3 coding DNA: TGTGCCAGTAGTATAGCCTCTACAGGTCACAATGAGCAGTTCTTC. This gives the protein CASSIASTGHNEQFF.

This clone was observed a few times. The chain uses TRBV18 and TRBJ1-3; TRBD1 matches 11 bases. The V segment lost 5 bases and the J segment 3 bases; nucleotides outside the gene matches: 3. The CDR3 is made up of 15 amino acids. Germline V gene data show CDR1 as KGHSH and CDR2 as LQKENI. CDR3 amino acids: CASSEGQGDGNTIYF. The CDR3 region has the DNA TGTGCCAGCTCAGAGGGACAGGGGGATGGAAACACCATATATTTT.

The chain has TRBV7-2 and TRBJ2-1, with 12 bases fitting TRBD2. This CDR3 is 19 amino acids long. Unmatched junction bases numbered 19, after V lost 4 bases and J lost 9 bases. Germline V gives CDR1 SGHTA, CDR2 FQGNSA. CDR3 DNA sequence: TGTGCCAGCAGCTCGCCGGGTGTGACTAGCGGGGGCCCCGGGAGTGAGCAGTTCTTC. Translated: CASSSPGVTSGGPGSEQFF.

As regards this clone: The junction and the germline gene differ at one end; a read error may be behind it. The chain is built from TRBV11-3 and TRBJ2-7, with TRBD2 matching over 11 bases. The CDR3 has 15 amino acids. In germline, CDR1 is SGHNT, CDR2 YENEEA. CDR3 bases: TGTGCCAGCAGCCCCCCAACTAGCGGGAGTAACGAGCGGTACTTC. This codes for CASSPPTSGSNERYF.

CDR3: CASSSLMGGGHGYTF. For the CDR3, the DNA is TGTGCCAGCAGTAGCCTTATGGGGGGAGGACATGGCTACACCTTC. V is TRBV25-1 and J is TRBJ1-2; a possible D gene is TRBD1 (5 bases). V lost 5 bases, J lost 6 bases, and 19 bases lay in between. Germline V CDR1 and CDR2: MGHDK, SYGVNS. This CDR3 has 15 residues.

The chain uses TRBV6-4 and TRBJ2-1; 14 bases are shared with TRBD2. Losses at the gene ends were 6 bases for V and 4 bases for J; bases not matched to a gene: 8. CDR3 length equals 17 residues. Germline V gene sequence: CDR1 MRHNA, CDR2 SNTAGT. CDR3 nucleotides: TGTGCCAGCAGAGCTAGGACTAGCGGGGGGCCTTACAATGAGCAGTTCTTC. This encodes CASRARTSGGPYNEQFF.

The chain is built from TRBV10-3 and TRBJ1-2; D possibly corresponds to TRBD1 (6 bases). This CDR3 is built from 15 residues. Germline CDR1 and CDR2: ENHRY and SYGVKD. Deletions cut 3 bases from V and 2 bases from J, with 13 bases between. In DNA form, the CDR3 reads TGTGCCATCAGTGAATGGGGGCAGCCCAACTATGGCTACACCTTC. It specifies CAISEWGQPNYGYTF.

The J gene is TRBJ2-7, the V gene TRBV6-1, with TRBD2 identical over 13 bases. This CDR3 spans 15 amino acids. In germline, CDR1 is MNHNS, CDR2 SASEGT. The V segment lost 2 bases and the J segment 11 bases; nucleotides outside the gene matches: 9. The CDR3 sequence is CASSETSGRADWKYF. The CDR3 DNA sequence: TGTGCCAGCAGTGAAACTAGCGGGAGGGCCGATTGGAAGTACTTC.

The chain has TRBV6-5 and TRBJ2-2; D perhaps matches TRBD2 (5 bases). The germline V gene has CDR1 MNHEY and CDR2 SVGAGI. The CDR3 spans 15 residues. Deletions cut 0 bases from V and 7 bases from J, with 12 bases between. The CDR3 sequence is CASSYSIVGVGELFF. The CDR3 DNA follows: TGTGCCAGCAGTTACTCGATTGTCGGGGTCGGGGAGCTGTTTTTT.